This TCR beta chain comes out of a study of molecular identifiers for immune sequencing clone quantification listed by TCRdb under 2018. Some background on the complete study: For a replicate experiment, RNA from roughly 20,000 or 100,000 naive CD8 T cells was divided into five aliquots, and four of the five aliquots were sequenced. This methods study benchmarked molecular-identifier clustering-based TCR repertoire sequencing (MIDCIRS) and TCR RNA copy counting, using CD8 T cells to do so.

Receptors were amplified or captured by PCR. Sequencing was performed on a NextSeq 500. Bulk TCR libraries were generated as previously described, with the TCR primers listed in Table S5 used. The Qiagen AllPrep DNA/RNA kit was used to purify total RNA. Reads from multiple sequencing runs of the same library were pooled before analysis. The paper's processing steps were these. Reads were retained only if the reads had an exact TCR constant sequence, and the retained reads were trimmed to 150 nt and grouped according to their 12-nt molecular barcodes. Reads inside each barcode group were sub-clustered using a 15% Levenshtein threshold, and a quality-weighted consensus sequence was constructed for each RNA molecule. Non-functional sequences were removed, as were lower-count sequences one edit away from another. Barcode sub-clusters with fewer than 20% of the maximum read count were removed, based on fitting two negative binomial distributions. TCRdb reprocessing: public reads trimmed at Q25 with fastp, clones called with MiXCR, in-frame beta chains kept. Each CDR3 protein gets just one entry, which takes the most common genes and DNA from the rows behind it. TCRdb, rather than the study authors, made the V and J calls. Across this sample there are about half a million distinct CDR3 sequences, with around 23% seen only once. The ten biggest clones cover approximately 0.8% of the sample.

Details on this clonotype: This receptor's antigen is unknown. No much larger clone is present one base from it, and per-base qualities are unavailable.

Naive CD8 T cell libraries were made from approximately 20,000 to 1,000,000 sorted cells using 10%, 30% or 50% of purified RNA. On a BD FACSAria II, naive CD8 T cells were FACS-sorted as CD8+CD4-CCR7+CD45RA+ and collected into RLT Plus buffer. Approximately eleven TCR copies' worth of Jurkat RNA were spiked into roughly 20,000-1,000,000 naive CD8 T cell samples to test detection sensitivity. Enrichment of CD8 T cells was performed with RosetteSep CD8+ T Cell Enrichment Cocktail and Ficoll-Paque, after which ACK red cell lysis was carried out. The CDR3 measures 18 amino acids from cysteine to phenylalanine. The sequence is cut down to CDR3 DNA, 54 bases in frame from base 1. Summary of the overall study and its limitations: The naive libraries included spiked-in Jurkat TCR RNA (over nine copies' worth), and this RNA is not part of the donor repertoire. Modeling gave about 3 recovered TCR RNA copies per cell versus 8 to 10 by digital PCR, implying roughly 29% capture efficiency. In CMV-specific effector cells, clones with more than 20 RNA copies accounted for over 98% of molecules, whereas in naive cells such clones accounted for under 1%. When barcode sub-clustering was omitted, TCR diversity was inflated by chimeric consensus sequences, with chimeras reaching as high as 47%. A single cell's worth of spiked-in Jurkat TCR RNA was reported detectable even among 750,000 to 1,000,000 naive CD8 T cells. Highly expanded clone sizes could be underestimated if identical TCR molecules share a barcode.

The rearrangement combines TRBV12-2 with TRBJ2-2; the DNA was not compared with TRBD2, the D call given in the table. TRBV12-2 is a pseudogene. The TCR was taken from a human donor in good health. Some libraries in this study had Jurkat cell RNA spiked in. The material sequenced was naive CD8+ T cells from blood, with Jurkat cell RNA spiked in. The sample's cell subset or site label is to be understood as: FACS-sorted CD8+CD4-CCR7+CD45RA+ naive T cells. Read as DNA, the sequence is TGTGCCAGCAGCTCTTCTCTTAGCGGGAGAGATGGTACCGGGGAGCTGTTTTTT. Its protein product is CASSSSLSGRDGTGELFF.